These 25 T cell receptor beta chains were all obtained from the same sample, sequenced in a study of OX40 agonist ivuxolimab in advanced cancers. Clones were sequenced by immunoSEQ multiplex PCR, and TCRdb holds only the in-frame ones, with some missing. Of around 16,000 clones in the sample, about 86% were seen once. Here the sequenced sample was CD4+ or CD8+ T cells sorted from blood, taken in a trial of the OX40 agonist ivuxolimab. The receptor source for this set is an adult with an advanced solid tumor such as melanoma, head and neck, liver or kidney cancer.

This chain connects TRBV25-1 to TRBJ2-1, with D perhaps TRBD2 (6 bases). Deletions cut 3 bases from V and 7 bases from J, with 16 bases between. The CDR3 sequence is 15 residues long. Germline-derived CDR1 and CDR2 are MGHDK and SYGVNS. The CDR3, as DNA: TGTGCCAGCAGTGATCTCACGAGAGGAGGGAATGAGCAGTTCTTC. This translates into CASSDLTRGGNEQFF.

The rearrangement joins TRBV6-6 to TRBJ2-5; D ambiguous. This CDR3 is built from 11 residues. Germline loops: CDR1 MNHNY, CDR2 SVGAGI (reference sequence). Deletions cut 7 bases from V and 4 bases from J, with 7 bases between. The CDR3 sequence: CASKGSETQYF. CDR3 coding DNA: TGTGCCAGCAAGGGTTCAGAGACCCAGTACTTC.

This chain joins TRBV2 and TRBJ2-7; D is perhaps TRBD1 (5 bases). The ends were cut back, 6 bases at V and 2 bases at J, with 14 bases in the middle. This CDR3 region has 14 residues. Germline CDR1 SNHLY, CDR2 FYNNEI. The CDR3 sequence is CASSLRVGAYEQYF. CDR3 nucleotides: TGTGCCAGCAGCCTCAGGGTTGGGGCCTACGAGCAGTACTTC.

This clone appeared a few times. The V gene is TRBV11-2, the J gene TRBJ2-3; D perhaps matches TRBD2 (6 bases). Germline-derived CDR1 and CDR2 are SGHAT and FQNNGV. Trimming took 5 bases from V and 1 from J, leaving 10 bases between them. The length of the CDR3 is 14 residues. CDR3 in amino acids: CASSPEGRTDTQYF. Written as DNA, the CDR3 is TGTGCCAGCAGCCCGGAGGGCCGCACAGATACGCAGTATTTT.

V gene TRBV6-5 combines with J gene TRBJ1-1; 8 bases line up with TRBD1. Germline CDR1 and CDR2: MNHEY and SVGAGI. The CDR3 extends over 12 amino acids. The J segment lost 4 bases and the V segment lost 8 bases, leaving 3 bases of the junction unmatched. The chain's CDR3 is CASCGQGTEAFF. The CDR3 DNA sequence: TGTGCCAGCTGCGGACAGGGCACTGAAGCTTTCTTT.

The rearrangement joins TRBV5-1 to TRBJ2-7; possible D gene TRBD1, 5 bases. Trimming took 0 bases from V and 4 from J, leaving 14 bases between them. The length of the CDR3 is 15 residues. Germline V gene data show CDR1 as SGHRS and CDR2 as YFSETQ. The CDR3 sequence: CASSLGGRVAYEQYF. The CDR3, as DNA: TGCGCCAGCAGCTTGGGCGGCAGGGTTGCGTACGAGCAGTACTTC.

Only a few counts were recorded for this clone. The CDR3 loop reads CASSPRLAGATRGETQYF. The DNA for the CDR3 is TGTGCCAGTAGCCCCCGACTAGCGGGAGCCACGAGGGGAGAGACCCAGTACTTC. The genes are TRBV19 and TRBJ2-5, with 12 bases matching TRBD2. This CDR3 comprises 18 residues. The V gene end was trimmed by 6 bases and the J gene end by 4 bases; junction bases not matched to a gene: 15. CDR1 LNHDA and CDR2 SQIVND come from the germline V gene (reference sequence).

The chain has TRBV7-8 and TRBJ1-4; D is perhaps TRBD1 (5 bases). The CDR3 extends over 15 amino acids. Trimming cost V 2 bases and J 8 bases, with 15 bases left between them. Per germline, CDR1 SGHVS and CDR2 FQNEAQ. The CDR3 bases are TGTGCCAGCAGCTTATCCTCGTTGGGGCAGGAAAAACTGTTTTTT. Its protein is CASSLSSLGQEKLFF.

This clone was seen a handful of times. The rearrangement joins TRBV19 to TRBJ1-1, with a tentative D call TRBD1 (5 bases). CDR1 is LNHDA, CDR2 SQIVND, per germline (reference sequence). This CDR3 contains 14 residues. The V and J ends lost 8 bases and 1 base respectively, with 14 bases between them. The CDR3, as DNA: TGTGCCAGTGGGGGTGATCGAGGGAACACTGAAGCTTTCTTT. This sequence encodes CASGGDRGNTEAFF. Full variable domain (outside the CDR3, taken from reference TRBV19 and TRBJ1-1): DGGITQSPKYLFRKEGQNVTLSCEQNLNHDAMYWYRQDPGQGLRLIYYSQIVNDFQKGDIAEGYSVSREKKESFPLTVTSAQKNPTAFYLCASGGDRGNTEAFFGQGTRLTVV.

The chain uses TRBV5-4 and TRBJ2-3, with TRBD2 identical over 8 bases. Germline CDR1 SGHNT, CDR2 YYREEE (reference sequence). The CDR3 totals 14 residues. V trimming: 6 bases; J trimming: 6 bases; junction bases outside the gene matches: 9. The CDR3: CASTSRGGVDTQYF. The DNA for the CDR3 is TGTGCCAGCACGAGCCGGGGGGGTGTTGATACGCAGTATTTT.

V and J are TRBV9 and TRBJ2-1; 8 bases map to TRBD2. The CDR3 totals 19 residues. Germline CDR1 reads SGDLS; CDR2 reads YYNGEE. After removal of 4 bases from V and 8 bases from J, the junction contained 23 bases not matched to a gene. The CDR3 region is CASSKKTKTPGTSHDEQFF. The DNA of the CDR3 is TGTGCCAGCAGCAAGAAAACAAAAACACCCGGGACTAGTCACGATGAGCAGTTCTTC.

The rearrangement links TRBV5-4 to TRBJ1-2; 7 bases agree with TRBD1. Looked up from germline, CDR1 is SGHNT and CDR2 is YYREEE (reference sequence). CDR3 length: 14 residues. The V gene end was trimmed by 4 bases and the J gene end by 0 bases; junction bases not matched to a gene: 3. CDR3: CASSLDRANYGYTF. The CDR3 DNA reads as TGTGCCAGCAGCCTTGACAGGGCTAACTATGGCTACACCTTC.

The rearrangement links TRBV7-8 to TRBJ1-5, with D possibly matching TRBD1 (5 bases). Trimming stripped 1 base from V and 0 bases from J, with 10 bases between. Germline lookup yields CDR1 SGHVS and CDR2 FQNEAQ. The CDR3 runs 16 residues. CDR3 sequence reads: CASSLGGRDSNQPQHF. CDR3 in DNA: TGTGCCAGCAGCTTAGGGGGACGAGATAGCAATCAGCCCCAGCATTTT.

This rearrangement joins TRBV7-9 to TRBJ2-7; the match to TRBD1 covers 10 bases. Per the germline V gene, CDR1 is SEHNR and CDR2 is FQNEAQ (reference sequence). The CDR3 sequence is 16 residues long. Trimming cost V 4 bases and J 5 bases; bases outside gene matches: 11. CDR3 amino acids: CASSSGQGKSGDEQYF. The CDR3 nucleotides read TGTGCCAGCAGCTCGGGACAGGGGAAATCTGGTGACGAGCAGTACTTC.

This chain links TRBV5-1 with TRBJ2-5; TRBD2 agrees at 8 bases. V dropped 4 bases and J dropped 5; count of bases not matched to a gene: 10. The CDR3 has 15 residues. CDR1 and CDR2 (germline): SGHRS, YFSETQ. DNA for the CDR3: TGCGCCAGCAGCCCATTTACTAGCGGCCCCGAGACCCAGTACTTC. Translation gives CASSPFTSGPETQYF. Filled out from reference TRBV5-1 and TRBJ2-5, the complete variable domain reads KAGVTQTPRYLIKTRGQQVTLSCSPISGHRSVSWYQQTPGQGLQFLFEYFSETQRNKGNFPGRFSGRQFSNSRSEMNVSTLELGDSALYLCASSPFTSGPETQYFGPGTRLLVL.

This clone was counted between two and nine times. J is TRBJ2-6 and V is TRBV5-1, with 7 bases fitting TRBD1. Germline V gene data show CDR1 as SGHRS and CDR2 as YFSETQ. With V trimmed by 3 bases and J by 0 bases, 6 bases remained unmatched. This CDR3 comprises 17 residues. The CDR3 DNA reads TGCGCCAGCAGCTGGCGACAGGGAAGCTCTGGGGCCAACGTCCTGACTTTC. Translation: CASSWRQGSSGANVLTF.

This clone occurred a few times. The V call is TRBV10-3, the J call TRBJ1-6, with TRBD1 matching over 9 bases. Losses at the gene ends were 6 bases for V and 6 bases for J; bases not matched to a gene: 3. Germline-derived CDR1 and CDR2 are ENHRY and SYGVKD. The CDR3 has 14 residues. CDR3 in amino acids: CAIRPGQGNSPLHF. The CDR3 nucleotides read TGTGCCATCAGACCGGGACAGGGTAATTCACCCCTCCACTTT.

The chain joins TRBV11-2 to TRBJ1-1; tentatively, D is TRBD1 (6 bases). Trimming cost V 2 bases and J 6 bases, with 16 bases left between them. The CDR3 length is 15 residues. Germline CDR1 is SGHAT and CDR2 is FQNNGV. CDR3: CASSLSSKGGSEAFF. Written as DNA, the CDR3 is TGTGCCAGCAGCTTAAGCTCCAAGGGGGGCTCTGAAGCTTTCTTT.

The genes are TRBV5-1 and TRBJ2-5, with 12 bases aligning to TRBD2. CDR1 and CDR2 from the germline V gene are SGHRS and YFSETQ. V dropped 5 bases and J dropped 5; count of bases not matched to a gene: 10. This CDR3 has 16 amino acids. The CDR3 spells CASSPLLAGGAETQYF. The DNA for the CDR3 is TGCGCCAGCAGTCCCTTACTAGCGGGGGGAGCGGAGACCCAGTACTTC.

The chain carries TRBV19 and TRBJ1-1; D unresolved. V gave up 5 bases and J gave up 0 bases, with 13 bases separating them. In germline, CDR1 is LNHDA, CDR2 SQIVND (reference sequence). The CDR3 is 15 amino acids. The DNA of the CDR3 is TGTGCCAGTAGTCCCACCAGGTTTTTGAACACTGAAGCTTTCTTT. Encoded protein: CASSPTRFLNTEAFF.

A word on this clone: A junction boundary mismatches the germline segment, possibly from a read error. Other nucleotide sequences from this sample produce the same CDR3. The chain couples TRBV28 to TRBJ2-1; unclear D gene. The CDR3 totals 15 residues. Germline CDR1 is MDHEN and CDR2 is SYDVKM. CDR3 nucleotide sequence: TGTGCCAGCAGCCCTCTGGGCAGCACCTACAACGAGCAGTTCTTC. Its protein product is CASSPLGSTYNEQFF.

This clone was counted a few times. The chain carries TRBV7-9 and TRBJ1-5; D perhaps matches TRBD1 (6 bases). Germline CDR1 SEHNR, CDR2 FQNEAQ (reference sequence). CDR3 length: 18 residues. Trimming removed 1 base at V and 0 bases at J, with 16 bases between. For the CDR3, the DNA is TGTGCCAGCAGCTTAGATACAGGGTTTATGGGTAGCAATCAGCCCCAGCATTTT. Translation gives CASSLDTGFMGSNQPQHF.

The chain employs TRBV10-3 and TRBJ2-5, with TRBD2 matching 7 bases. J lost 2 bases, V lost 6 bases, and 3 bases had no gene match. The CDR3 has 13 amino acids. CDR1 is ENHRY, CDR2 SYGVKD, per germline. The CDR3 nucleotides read TGTGCCATCAGGTCAGCGGGGCAAGAGACCCAGTACTTC. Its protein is CAIRSAGQETQYF.

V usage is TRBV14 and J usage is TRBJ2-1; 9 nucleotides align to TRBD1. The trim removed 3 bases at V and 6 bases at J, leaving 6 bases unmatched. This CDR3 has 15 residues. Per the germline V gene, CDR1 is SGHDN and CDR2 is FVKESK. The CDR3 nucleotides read TGTGCCAGCAGCCAGACGGGACAGGGTTTCAATGAGCAGTTCTTC. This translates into CASSQTGQGFNEQFF.

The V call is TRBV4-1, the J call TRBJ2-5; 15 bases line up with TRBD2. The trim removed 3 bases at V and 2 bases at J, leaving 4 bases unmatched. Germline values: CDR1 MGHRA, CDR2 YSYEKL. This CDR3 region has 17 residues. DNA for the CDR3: TGCGCCAGCAGCCAGCGGGGACTAGCGGGGGGTCAAGAGACCCAGTACTTC. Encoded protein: CASSQRGLAGGQETQYF.